This T cell receptor beta chain is drawn from a study of cytomegalovirus exposure and HLA in healthy donors. Study-level findings and limits: When analyzed later, the rates of TCR association showed variation by HLA locus, with DRB1 the most and HLA-C the fewest. Later findings reportedly placed an Asian-associated ancestry cluster below the approximately 670-donor mean for N-insertions.

The CDR3 extends over 15 amino acids. The V gene lost 5 bases and the J gene lost 2 bases, with 15 bases spanning the gap. Germline V lookup: CDR1 KGHSH, CDR2 LQKENI. Primers: 60 Vbeta forward and 13 Jbeta reverse. Profiling relied on immunoSEQ multiplex PCR, and the TCRdb table lists in-frame clones only, not all of them. Of about 37,000 clones in the sample, about 74% are singletons; the top ten hold approximately 6.3%. Concerning this clone itself: The antigen remains undetermined.

At collection, donors were nominally healthy, but unrecorded immune exposures were probable. The chain joins TRBV18 to TRBJ2-5; D may be TRBD1 (5 bases). The sample consisted of PBMCs. This clonotype originated in a man aged 25-45 years in good health and CMV-seronegative. In DNA, the CDR3 is TGTGCCAGCTCATCGAGGAGCGACAGACAAGAGACCCAGTACTTC. Protein sequence: CASSSRSDRQETQYF. Filled out from reference TRBV18 and TRBJ2-5, the complete variable domain reads NAGVMQNPRHLVRRRGQEARLRCSPMKGHSHVYWYRQLPEEGLKFMVYLQKENIIDESGMPKERFSAEFPKEGPSILRIQQVVRGDSAAYFCASSSRSDRQETQYFGPGTRLLVL.